This TCR beta chain stems from a study of CD8 T cells in ankylosing spondylitis. This clonotype was observed at least ten times. Its antigen is not identified. One entry per CDR3 protein, called by TCRdb with MiXCR from the 5' RACE reads. The table records some 200,000 distinct CDR3 sequences, 15% to 20% of them present only once. Findings of the study overall: Reactive arthritis synovial fluid and blood were previously reported to contain some motif variants.

Germline V gives CDR1 MGHDK, CDR2 SYGVNS. The CDR3 has 13 residues. Trimming cost V 4 bases and J 6 bases; bases outside gene matches: 3. The sequenced material came from blood, either unsorted or a sorted T cell fraction (not recorded which). The gene calls are TRBV25-1 and TRBJ2-7, with TRBD2 identical over 10 bases. This receptor was identified in a male donor aged 5-30 years with ankylosing spondylitis or in good health (not recorded which). The CDR3, as DNA: TGTGCCAGCAGTGTTCTAGCGGGAGCCGAGCAGTACTTC. Translated, it gives CASSVLAGAEQYF.